Reported below is one T cell receptor (beta chain). Its antigen is not identified. Amplification used 60 Vbeta primers and 13 Jbeta primers. Only in-frame clones appear in the TCRdb table, and some are missing; sequencing was by immunoSEQ multiplex PCR. The sample includes 160,000 or so clones, around 81% of them seen just once. With V trimmed by 2 bases and J by 7 bases, 13 bases remained unmatched. This CDR3 is 16 amino acids long. Germline CDR1 MGHRA, CDR2 YSYEKL. The sample belongs to a study of cytomegalovirus exposure and HLA in healthy donors. Looking at the study overall: Within an early data release were roughly 90 million unique TCRs drawn from HLA-typed donors. The study, taken as a whole, reports: Among CMV-associated TCR beta chains, most appeared HLA-restricted in a later analysis. Later genetic work tied a missense DCLRE1C variant to beta-chain V and J trimming.

The chain couples TRBV4-1 to TRBJ1-2; 7 bases match TRBD1. Material: PBMCs. This receptor was identified in a young woman in good health and CMV-seropositive. The CDR3 DNA follows: TGCGCCAGCAGCCAACCCCAGGGGGGAGTAAGGGGTGGCTACACCTTC. This translates into CASSQPQGGVRGGYTF.